Presented here are 32 T cell receptor beta chains from one specimen sequenced in a study of shared clonotypes between healthy human individuals. The repertoire was sequenced with immunoSEQ multiplex PCR; TCRdb's copy has only in-frame clones and lacks some. Among about 1 million clones listed, 75% were seen once. The specimen was memory CD4+ T cells sorted from blood. Regarding subset: CD45RA-negative fraction. These receptors all come from a man between 18 and 35 years old in good health.

The table lists this clone with many counts. The chain has TRBV28 and TRBJ1-5; TRBD1 matches at 8 bases. CDR3 length equals 15 residues. V was pared by 4 bases and J by 3 bases, with 5 bases of the junction left unmatched. Germline V lookup: CDR1 MDHEN, CDR2 SYDVKM. This CDR3 is CASSSGQGFNQPQHF. The CDR3 DNA reads TGTGCCAGCAGTTCCGGACAGGGTTTCAATCAGCCCCAGCATTTT.

J is TRBJ2-3 and V is TRBV5-8; D might be TRBD2 (6 bases). Trimming shortened V by 0 bases and J by 2 bases, and 10 bases separated the two germline ends. CDR3 size: 15 residues. Germline V CDR1 and CDR2: SGHTS, YDEGEE. The CDR3 bases are TGTGCCAGCAGCTTGGCCGCGGGGTTCACAGATACGCAGTATTTT. Its protein product is CASSLAAGFTDTQYF.

This clone was seen just once. The gene calls are TRBV5-1 and TRBJ1-2, with D perhaps TRBD1 (6 bases). The CDR3 totals 14 residues. Trimming took 6 bases from V and 4 from J, leaving 16 bases between them. Germline CDR1 is SGHRS and CDR2 is YFSETQ. CDR3 sequence: CASNPQGQTYGYTF. CDR3 in DNA: TGCGCCAGCAACCCCCAAGGACAGACCTATGGCTACACCTTC.

Only a few counts were recorded for this clone. The chain recombines TRBV6-6 with TRBJ2-7; D gene ambiguous. Germline V lookup: CDR1 MNHNY, CDR2 SVGAGI (reference sequence). This CDR3 spans 12 amino acids. Trimming left V 6 bases short and J 6 bases short, with 12 bases between. The CDR3 nucleotides are TGTGCCAGCAGCCCCACCGGATCCGAGCAGTACTTC. Its protein product is CASSPTGSEQYF.

The gene calls are TRBV5-1 and TRBJ1-1; D is ambiguous. V was cut by 5 bases and J by 2 bases, with 13 bases left in between. The CDR3 totals 14 residues. Germline V CDR1 and CDR2: SGHRS, YFSETQ. The CDR3 region has the DNA TGCGCCAGCAGTCTGTTTGGGGATAACACTGAAGCTTTCTTT. It encodes CASSLFGDNTEAFF.

This clone was recorded once. V is TRBV5-4 and J is TRBJ1-1; 8 bases fit TRBD1. Trimming cost V 4 bases and J 5 bases; bases outside gene matches: 7. This CDR3 has 14 residues. Germline-derived CDR1 and CDR2 are SGHNT and YYREEE (reference sequence). DNA for the CDR3: TGTGCCAGCAGCGTAGACAGGGGTGGAACTGAAGCTTTCTTT. Translation gives CASSVDRGGTEAFF.

V usage is TRBV5-8 and J usage is TRBJ2-5; 10 positions match TRBD2. CDR1 and CDR2 (germline): SGHTS, YDEGEE. The CDR3 consists of 17 residues. Trimming cost V 1 base and J 4 bases; bases outside gene matches: 10. Written as DNA, the CDR3 is TGTGCCAGCAGCTTGAGGTCGTCTAGCGGGGGTCCAGAGACCCAGTACTTC. Translating gives CASSLRSSSGGPETQYF.

This chain joins TRBV30 and TRBJ1-2; TRBD1 aligns across 7 bases. With 0 bases clipped from V and 6 bases from J, the junction kept 4 bases outside the gene matches. The CDR3 is made up of 13 amino acids. Germline-derived CDR1 and CDR2 are GTSNPN and SVGIG (reference sequence). The CDR3, as DNA: TGTGCCTGGAGTGTAGGAGGGGGCAATGGCTACACCTTC. Translating it yields CAWSVGGGNGYTF.

This rearrangement joins TRBV6-6 to TRBJ2-7; TRBD2 matches 10 bases. V lost 4 bases to trimming and J lost 2 bases; unmatched junction nucleotides: 5. The CDR3 runs 15 residues. Germline-derived CDR1 and CDR2 are MNHNY and SVGAGI (reference sequence). CDR3 in amino acids: CASSSLAGDPYEQYF. The CDR3 DNA follows: TGTGCCAGCAGTTCCCTAGCGGGGGACCCCTACGAGCAGTACTTC.

Ten or more counts support this clone. As DNA, the CDR3 is TGCGCCAGCAGCCAAGCGGGAGTGAGCACAGATACGCAGTATTTT. It codes for CASSQAGVSTDTQYF. This chain uses TRBV4-3 with TRBJ2-3; D possibly corresponds to TRBD2 (6 bases). Per germline, CDR1 LGHNA and CDR2 YSLEER. CDR3 size: 15 residues. V lost 1 base and J lost 0, with 8 bases in between.

This rearrangement joins TRBV11-2 to TRBJ2-1; D remains unclear. Trimming stripped 0 bases from V and 1 base from J, with 16 bases between. The germline V gene encodes CDR1 SGHAT and CDR2 FQNNGV. The CDR3 has 18 amino acids. In nucleotides, the CDR3 is TGTGCCAGCAGCTTAGATCCGAGTGGGATCGCGTCCTACAATGAGCAGTTCTTC. It yields the protein CASSLDPSGIASYNEQFF.

CDR3 sequence reads: CASSVAGPGDQPQHF. CDR3 in DNA: TGTGCCAGCAGCGTAGCGGGGCCCGGAGATCAGCCCCAGCATTTT. J is TRBJ1-5 and V is TRBV9, with D perhaps matching TRBD1 (5 bases). The V end lost 0 bases, the J end lost 5 bases, and 12 bases lay between the germline ends. Germline-derived CDR1 and CDR2 are SGDLS and YYNGEE. The CDR3 has 15 residues.

To note about this clone: Within the sample, other DNA sequences also encode this same CDR3. The genes are TRBV5-1 and TRBJ2-5; 8 positions agree with TRBD2. The V segment lost 4 bases and the J segment 5 bases; nucleotides outside the gene matches: 10. This CDR3 is built from 15 residues. Per the germline V gene, CDR1 is SGHRS and CDR2 is YFSETQ. CDR3 amino acids: CASSPQAGVGETQYF. The CDR3 nucleotides are TGCGCCAGCAGCCCGCAAGCGGGAGTAGGGGAGACCCAGTACTTC.

This clone appeared a few times. The chain couples TRBV30 to TRBJ1-1, with 7 bases that match TRBD1. This CDR3 region has 13 residues. V was pared by 2 bases and J by 4 bases, with 4 bases of the junction left unmatched. Germline V gene lookup returns CDR1 GTSNPN and CDR2 SVGIG (reference sequence). The CDR3 protein is CAWSKGTATEAFF. The CDR3 DNA is TGTGCCTGGAGTAAGGGGACAGCCACTGAAGCTTTCTTT.

The chain couples TRBV4-1 to TRBJ2-7, with D possibly matching TRBD2 (5 bases). The V end lost 0 bases, the J end lost 0 bases, and 15 bases lay between the germline ends. CDR1 and CDR2 (germline): MGHRA, YSYEKL. This CDR3 contains 17 residues. The chain's CDR3 is CASSQDWLAPSSYEQYF. The CDR3 bases are TGCGCCAGCAGCCAAGATTGGCTAGCCCCGAGCTCCTACGAGCAGTACTTC.

This clone was counted only a few times. V and J are TRBV15 and TRBJ2-1; D gene unclear. The CDR3 has 14 amino acids. The germline CDR1 and CDR2 sequences are LNHNV and YYDKDF (reference sequence). V lost 0 bases to trimming and J lost 7 bases, with 10 bases between them. The CDR3 here is CATSRDMSRNEQFF. The CDR3 DNA is TGTGCCACCAGCAGAGATATGTCACGGAATGAGCAGTTCTTC.

The chain recombines TRBV12-5 with TRBJ1-6; D gene uncertain. Germline V CDR1 and CDR2: LGHNT, FRNRAP. The CDR3 has 15 residues. V was shortened by 2 bases and J by 5 bases, with 10 bases between the two germline ends. The CDR3 is CASGLSTNHNSPLHF. For the CDR3, the DNA is TGTGCTAGTGGTTTGTCAACGAATCATAATTCACCCCTCCACTTT.

The chain has TRBV10-3 and TRBJ1-1; D ambiguous. The CDR3 contains 11 residues. Trimming took off 2 bases at V and 6 bases at J, with 4 bases between the two ends. Germline V CDR1 and CDR2: ENHRY, SYGVKD. This CDR3 is CAISEGAEAFF. CDR3 nucleotide sequence: TGTGCCATCAGTGAGGGTGCTGAAGCTTTCTTT.

The chain links TRBV5-4 to TRBJ1-2, with TRBD1 matching 10 bases. The germline V gene encodes CDR1 SGHNT and CDR2 YYREEE (reference sequence). The ends lost 3 bases at V and 1 base at J; junction bases unmatched: 3. The CDR3 has 15 residues. The CDR3 bases are TGTGCCAGCAGCTCACGGACAGGGGGTAACTATGGCTACACCTTC. Translating gives CASSSRTGGNYGYTF.

This chain joins TRBV10-3 and TRBJ2-3, with 15 nucleotides matching TRBD2. The V gene end was trimmed by 4 bases and the J gene end by 2 bases; junction bases not matched to a gene: 1. Germline V lookup: CDR1 ENHRY, CDR2 SYGVKD. The CDR3 runs 16 residues. The CDR3, as DNA: TGTGCCATCAGTGGGACTAGCGGGGGGGCCACAGATACGCAGTATTTT. It codes for CAISGTSGGATDTQYF.

Notes on this clone: This same CDR3 is encoded by further DNA sequences in the sample. CDR3 DNA: TGCGCCAGCAGCTTGGCCGGCGGGAACCAAGAGACCCAGTACTTC. The encoded protein is CASSLAGGNQETQYF. The chain employs TRBV5-1 and TRBJ2-5, with D perhaps matching TRBD2 (6 bases). This CDR3 is built from 15 residues. Germline V gives CDR1 SGHRS, CDR2 YFSETQ. Trimming took 0 bases from V and 0 from J, leaving 9 bases between them. Combining the CDR3 with reference TRBV5-1 and TRBJ2-5 gives the whole variable domain KAGVTQTPRYLIKTRGQQVTLSCSPISGHRSVSWYQQTPGQGLQFLFEYFSETQRNKGNFPGRFSGRQFSNSRSEMNVSTLELGDSALYLCASSLAGGNQETQYFGPGTRLLVL.

The chain joins TRBV19 to TRBJ1-6; 7 bases line up with TRBD1. The J segment lost 5 bases and the V segment lost 5 bases, leaving 9 bases of the junction unmatched. Germline V gene data show CDR1 as LNHDA and CDR2 as SQIVND (reference sequence). This CDR3 has 16 amino acids. DNA for the CDR3: TGTGCCAGTAGTGCCCTGGTGGGACAGAATAATTCACCCCTCCACTTT. Protein: CASSALVGQNNSPLHF.

The chain couples TRBV6-6 to TRBJ1-5; TRBD1 might be the D (5 bases). V lost 9 bases to trimming and J lost 2 bases, with 17 bases between them. Germline V gene lookup returns CDR1 MNHNY and CDR2 SVGAGI (reference sequence). The CDR3 contains 15 residues. The CDR3 spells CASGASGYGNQPQHF. The DNA of the CDR3 is TGTGCCAGTGGGGCCTCGGGTTATGGCAATCAGCCCCAGCATTTT.

This clone was detected a few times. This sequence joins TRBV28 and TRBJ1-6; D is uncertain. Trimming removed 10 bases at V and 3 bases at J, with 7 bases between. CDR3 size: 12 residues. CDR1 and CDR2 from the germline V gene are MDHEN and SYDVKM. CDR3 nucleotide sequence: TGTGCCACTCGACTCTATAATTCACCCCTCCACTTT. Amino acid sequence: CATRLYNSPLHF.

The CDR3: CATTQGSGNTIYF. In DNA, the CDR3 is TGTGCCACCACCCAGGGGTCTGGAAACACCATATATTTT. V is TRBV15 and J is TRBJ1-3, with D tentatively TRBD1 (6 bases). The CDR3 consists of 13 residues. Trimming removed 7 bases from V and 1 base from J, with 8 bases in between. From germline, CDR1 is LNHNV and CDR2 YYDKDF (reference sequence).

The chain couples TRBV6-1 to TRBJ2-7; D unresolved. This CDR3 has 13 amino acids. Trimming cost V 2 bases and J 2 bases, with 7 bases left between them. Germline V CDR1 and CDR2: MNHNS, SASEGT. The CDR3 region has the DNA TGTGCCAGCAGTGAAAGCCTCGCCTACGAGCAGTACTTC. Translation gives CASSESLAYEQYF.

Concerning this clone: Other nucleotide sequences in the sample specify the same CDR3. The J gene is TRBJ2-2, the V gene TRBV5-1; 10 bases are a match to TRBD2. V shed 0 bases and J 2 bases; nucleotides not matched to a gene: 1. The CDR3 runs to 16 residues. Germline assignment: CDR1 SGHRS and CDR2 YFSETQ. The CDR3 nucleotides read TGCGCCAGCAGCTTGGGACTAGCGGGTAACACCGGGGAGCTGTTTTTT. Translation gives CASSLGLAGNTGELFF.

This clone was observed a single time. This chain joins TRBV4-1 and TRBJ1-6, with a weak D call TRBD1 (5 bases). The CDR3 totals 16 residues. CDR1 is MGHRA, CDR2 YSYEKL, per germline. The V end lost 1 base, the J end lost 9 bases, and 16 bases lay between the germline ends. The CDR3 protein is CASSQGPTDRSSPLHF. The CDR3 region has the DNA TGCGCCAGCAGCCAAGGCCCGACAGACCGGAGTTCACCCCTCCACTTT.

This chain connects TRBV6-5 to TRBJ2-7, with 10 nucleotides matching TRBD2. Germline V gene data show CDR1 as MNHEY and CDR2 as SVGAGI. The CDR3 is 15 amino acids. Trimming took 0 bases from V and 6 from J; bases not matched to a gene: 5. CDR3 coding DNA: TGTGCCAGCAGTTACTCCCCAGCGGGAGGGATCGAGCAGTACTTC. This encodes CASSYSPAGGIEQYF.

This chain uses TRBV10-2 with TRBJ2-3; 7 nucleotides match TRBD2. The CDR3 is 14 amino acids. V lost 5 bases, J lost 5 bases, and 7 bases stayed unmatched. The germline V gene has CDR1 WSHSY and CDR2 SAAADI. The CDR3 region is CASSPAGTQDTQYF. CDR3 sequence (DNA): TGCGCCAGCAGTCCAGCGGGAACGCAAGATACGCAGTATTTT.

The chain joins TRBV18 to TRBJ2-7, with 7 bases fitting TRBD1. The CDR3 runs to 14 residues. Germline V CDR1 and CDR2: KGHSH, LQKENI. Unmatched junction bases numbered 4, after V lost 3 bases and J lost 2 bases. The CDR3: CASSPGTEAYEQYF. CDR3 DNA: TGTGCCAGCTCACCCGGGACAGAGGCCTACGAGCAGTACTTC.

V usage is TRBV4-3 and J usage is TRBJ2-3; possible D gene TRBD2, 5 bases. CDR1 is LGHNA, CDR2 YSLEER, per germline. Trimming took 3 bases from V and 6 from J, leaving 16 bases between them. The CDR3 sequence is 15 residues long. The CDR3 spells CASSQSGVARDTQYF. CDR3 DNA sequence: TGCGCCAGCAGCCAGTCCGGGGTAGCAAGGGATACGCAGTATTTT.